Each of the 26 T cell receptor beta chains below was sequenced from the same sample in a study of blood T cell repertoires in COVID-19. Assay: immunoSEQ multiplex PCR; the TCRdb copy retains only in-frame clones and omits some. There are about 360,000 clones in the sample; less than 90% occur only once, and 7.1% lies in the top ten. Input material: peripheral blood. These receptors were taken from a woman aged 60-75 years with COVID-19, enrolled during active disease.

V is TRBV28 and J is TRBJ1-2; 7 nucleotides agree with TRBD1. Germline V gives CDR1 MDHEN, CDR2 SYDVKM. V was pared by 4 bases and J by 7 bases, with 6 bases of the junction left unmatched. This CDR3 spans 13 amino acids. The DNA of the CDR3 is TGTGCCAGCAGTTCAGGGGGAGGAGGTGGCTACACCTTC. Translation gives CASSSGGGGGYTF.

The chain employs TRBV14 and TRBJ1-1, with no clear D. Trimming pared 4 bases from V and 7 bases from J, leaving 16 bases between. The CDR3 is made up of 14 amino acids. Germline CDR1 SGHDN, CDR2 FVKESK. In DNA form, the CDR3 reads TGTGCCAGCAGCCGAGACTTTGGAAGGAGTGAAGCTTTCTTT. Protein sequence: CASSRDFGRSEAFF.

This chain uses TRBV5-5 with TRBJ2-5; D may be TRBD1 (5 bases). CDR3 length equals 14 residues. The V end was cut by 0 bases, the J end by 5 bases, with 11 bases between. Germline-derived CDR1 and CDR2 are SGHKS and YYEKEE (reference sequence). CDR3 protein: CASSLARAVETQYF. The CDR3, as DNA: TGTGCCAGCAGCTTGGCCAGGGCGGTGGAGACCCAGTACTTC.

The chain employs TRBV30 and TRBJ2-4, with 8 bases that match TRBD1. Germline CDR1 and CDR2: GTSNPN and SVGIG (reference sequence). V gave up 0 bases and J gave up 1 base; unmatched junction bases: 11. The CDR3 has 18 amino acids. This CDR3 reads CAWSVPPLRQGAKNIQYF. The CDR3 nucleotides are TGTGCCTGGAGTGTACCTCCCCTAAGACAGGGGGCCAAAAACATTCAGTACTTC.

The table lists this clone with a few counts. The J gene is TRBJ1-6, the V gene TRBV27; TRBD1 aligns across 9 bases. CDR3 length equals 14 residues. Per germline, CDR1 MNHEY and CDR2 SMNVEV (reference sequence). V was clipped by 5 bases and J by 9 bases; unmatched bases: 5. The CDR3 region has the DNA TGTGCCAGCAGTAAGGGACAGGGAGGTTCACCCCTCCACTTT. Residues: CASSKGQGGSPLHF.

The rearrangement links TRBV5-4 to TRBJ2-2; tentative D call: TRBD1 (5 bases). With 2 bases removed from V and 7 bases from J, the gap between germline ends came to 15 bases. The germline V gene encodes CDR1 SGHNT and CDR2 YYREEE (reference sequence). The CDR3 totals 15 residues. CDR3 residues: CASSLKGSRFGELFF. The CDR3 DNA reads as TGTGCCAGCAGCTTAAAGGGGTCCCGGTTCGGGGAGCTGTTTTTT.

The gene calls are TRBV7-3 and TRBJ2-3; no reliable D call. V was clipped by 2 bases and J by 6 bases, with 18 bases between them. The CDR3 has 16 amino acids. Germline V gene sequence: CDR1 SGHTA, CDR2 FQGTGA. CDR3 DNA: TGTGCCAGCAGCTTATCCGCCGTCGCATCCAGGGATACGCAGTATTTT. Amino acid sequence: CASSLSAVASRDTQYF.

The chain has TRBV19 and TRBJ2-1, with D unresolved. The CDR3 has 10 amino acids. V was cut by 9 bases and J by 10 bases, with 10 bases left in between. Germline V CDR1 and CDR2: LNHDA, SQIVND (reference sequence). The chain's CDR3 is CASRQGEQFF. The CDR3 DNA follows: TGTGCCAGCCGACAAGGAGAGCAGTTCTTC.

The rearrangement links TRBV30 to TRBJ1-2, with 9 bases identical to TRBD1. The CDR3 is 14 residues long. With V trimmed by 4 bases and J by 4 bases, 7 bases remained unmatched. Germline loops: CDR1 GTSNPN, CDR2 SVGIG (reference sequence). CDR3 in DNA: TGTGCCTGGACCCCGGGACAGGGAGCCTATGGCTACACCTTC. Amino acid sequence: CAWTPGQGAYGYTF.

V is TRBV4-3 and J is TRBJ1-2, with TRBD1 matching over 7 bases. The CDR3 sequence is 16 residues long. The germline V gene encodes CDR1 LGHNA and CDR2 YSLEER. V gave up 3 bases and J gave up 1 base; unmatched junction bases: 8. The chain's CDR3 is CASSQSDRPVNYGYTF. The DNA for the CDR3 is TGCGCCAGCAGCCAGTCGGACAGGCCGGTTAACTATGGCTACACCTTC.

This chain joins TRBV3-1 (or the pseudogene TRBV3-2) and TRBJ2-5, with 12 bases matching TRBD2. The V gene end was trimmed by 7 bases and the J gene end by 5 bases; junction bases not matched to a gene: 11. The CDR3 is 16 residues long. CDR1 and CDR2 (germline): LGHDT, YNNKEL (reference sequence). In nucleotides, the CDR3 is TGTGCCAGCACACGCGTTCTAGCGGGGGGGCGCGAGACCCAGTACTTC. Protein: CASTRVLAGGRETQYF.

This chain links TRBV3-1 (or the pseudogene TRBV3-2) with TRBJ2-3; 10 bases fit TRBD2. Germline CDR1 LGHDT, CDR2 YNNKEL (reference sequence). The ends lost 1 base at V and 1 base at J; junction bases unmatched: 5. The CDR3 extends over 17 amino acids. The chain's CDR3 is CASSQAIGTSGTDTQYF. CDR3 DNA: TGTGCCAGCAGCCAAGCGATCGGGACTAGCGGCACAGATACGCAGTATTTT.

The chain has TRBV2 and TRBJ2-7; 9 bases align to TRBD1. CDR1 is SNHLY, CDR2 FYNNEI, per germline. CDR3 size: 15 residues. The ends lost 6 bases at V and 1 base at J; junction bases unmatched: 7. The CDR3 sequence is CASSRGTGLSYEQYF. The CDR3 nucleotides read TGTGCCAGCAGCAGAGGGACAGGGCTATCCTACGAGCAGTACTTC.

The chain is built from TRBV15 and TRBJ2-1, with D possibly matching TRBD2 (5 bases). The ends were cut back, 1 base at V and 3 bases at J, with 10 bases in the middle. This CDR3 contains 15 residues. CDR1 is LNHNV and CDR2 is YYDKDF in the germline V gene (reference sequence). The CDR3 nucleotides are TGTGCCACCAGCAGAGCATCCGGGATCTACAATGAGCAGTTCTTC. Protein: CATSRASGIYNEQFF.

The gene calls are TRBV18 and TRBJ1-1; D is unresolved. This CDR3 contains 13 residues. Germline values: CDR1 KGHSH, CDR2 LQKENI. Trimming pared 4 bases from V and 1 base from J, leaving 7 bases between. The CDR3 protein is CASSRDTNTEAFF. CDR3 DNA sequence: TGTGCCAGCTCACGAGACACGAACACTGAAGCTTTCTTT.

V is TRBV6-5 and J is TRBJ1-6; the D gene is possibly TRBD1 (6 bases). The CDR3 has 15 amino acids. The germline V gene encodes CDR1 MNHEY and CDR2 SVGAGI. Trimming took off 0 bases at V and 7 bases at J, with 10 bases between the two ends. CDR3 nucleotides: TGTGCCAGCAGTTACTCCACAGGGCACAATTCACCCCTCCACTTT. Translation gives CASSYSTGHNSPLHF.

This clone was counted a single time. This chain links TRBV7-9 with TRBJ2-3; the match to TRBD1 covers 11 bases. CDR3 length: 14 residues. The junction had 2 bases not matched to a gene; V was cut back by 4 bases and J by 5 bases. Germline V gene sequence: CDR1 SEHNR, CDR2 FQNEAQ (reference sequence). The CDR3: CASSSGQGVDTQYF. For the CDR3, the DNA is TGTGCCAGCAGCTCGGGACAGGGGGTAGATACGCAGTATTTT.

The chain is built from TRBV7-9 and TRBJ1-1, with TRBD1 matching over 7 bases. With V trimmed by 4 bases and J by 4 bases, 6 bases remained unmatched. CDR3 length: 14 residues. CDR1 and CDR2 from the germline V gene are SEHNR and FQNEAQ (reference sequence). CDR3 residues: CASSSPTGITEAFF. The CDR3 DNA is TGTGCCAGCAGCTCGCCGACAGGGATCACTGAAGCTTTCTTT.

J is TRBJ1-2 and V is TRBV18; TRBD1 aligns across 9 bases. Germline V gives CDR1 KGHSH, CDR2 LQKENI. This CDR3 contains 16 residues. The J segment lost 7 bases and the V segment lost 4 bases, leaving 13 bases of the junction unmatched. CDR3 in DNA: TGTGCCAGCTCACAAGCTACTGATACAGGGGGCGCTGGCTACACCTTC. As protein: CASSQATDTGGAGYTF.

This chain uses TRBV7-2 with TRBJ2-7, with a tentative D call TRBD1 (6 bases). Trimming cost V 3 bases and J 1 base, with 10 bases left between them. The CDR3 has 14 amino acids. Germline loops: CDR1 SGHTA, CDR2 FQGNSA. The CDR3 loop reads CASSLEQGSYEQYF. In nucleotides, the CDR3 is TGTGCCAGCAGCTTGGAACAGGGATCCTACGAGCAGTACTTC.

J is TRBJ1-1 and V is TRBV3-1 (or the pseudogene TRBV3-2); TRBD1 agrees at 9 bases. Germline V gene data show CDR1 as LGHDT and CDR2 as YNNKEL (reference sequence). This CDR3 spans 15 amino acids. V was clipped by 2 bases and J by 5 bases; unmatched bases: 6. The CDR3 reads CASSQSGTGMTEAFF. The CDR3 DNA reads TGTGCCAGCAGCCAATCCGGGACAGGGATGACTGAAGCTTTCTTT.

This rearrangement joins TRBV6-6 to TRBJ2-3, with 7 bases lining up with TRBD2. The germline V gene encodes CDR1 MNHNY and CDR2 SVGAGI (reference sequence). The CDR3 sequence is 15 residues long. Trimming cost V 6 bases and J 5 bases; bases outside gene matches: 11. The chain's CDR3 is CASRKSGVGGDTQYF. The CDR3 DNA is TGTGCCAGCAGAAAGAGCGGGGTTGGGGGAGATACGCAGTATTTT.

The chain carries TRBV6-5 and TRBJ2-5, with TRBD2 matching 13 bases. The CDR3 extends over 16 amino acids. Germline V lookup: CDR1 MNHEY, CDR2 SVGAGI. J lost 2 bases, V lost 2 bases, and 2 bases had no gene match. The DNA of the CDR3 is TGTGCCAGCAGTTACCCGACTAGCGGGGGGCAAGAGACCCAGTACTTC. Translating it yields CASSYPTSGGQETQYF.

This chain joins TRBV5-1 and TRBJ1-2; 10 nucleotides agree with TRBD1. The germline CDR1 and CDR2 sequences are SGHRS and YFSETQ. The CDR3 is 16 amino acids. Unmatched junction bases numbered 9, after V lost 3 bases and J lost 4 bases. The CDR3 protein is CASSSRVTGGPYGYTF. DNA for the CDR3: TGCGCCAGCAGCTCACGTGTGACAGGGGGCCCCTATGGCTACACCTTC.

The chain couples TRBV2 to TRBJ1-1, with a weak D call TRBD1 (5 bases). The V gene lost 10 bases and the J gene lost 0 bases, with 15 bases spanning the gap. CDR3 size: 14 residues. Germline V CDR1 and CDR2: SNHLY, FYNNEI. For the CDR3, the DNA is TGTGCCATAGTCCGGAGGGGTTTGAACACTGAAGCTTTCTTT. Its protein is CAIVRRGLNTEAFF.

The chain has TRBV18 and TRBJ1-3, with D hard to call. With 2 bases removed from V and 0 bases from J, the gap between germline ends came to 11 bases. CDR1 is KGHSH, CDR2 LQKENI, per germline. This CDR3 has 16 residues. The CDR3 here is CASSPADPISGNTIYF. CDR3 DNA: TGTGCCAGCTCACCAGCAGATCCGATCTCTGGAAACACCATATATTTT. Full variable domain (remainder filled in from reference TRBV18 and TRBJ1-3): NAGVMQNPRHLVRRRGQEARLRCSPMKGHSHVYWYRQLPEEGLKFMVYLQKENIIDESGMPKERFSAEFPKEGPSILRIQQVVRGDSAAYFCASSPADPISGNTIYFGEGSWLTVV.